This T cell receptor beta chain is from a study of blood T cell repertoires in COVID-19. Produced via immunoSEQ multiplex PCR; TCRdb's table is partial and in-frame only. The sample consists of approximately 55,000 clones, about nine tenths of them appearing once. Trimming cost V 6 bases and J 7 bases; bases outside gene matches: 6. This CDR3 contains 12 residues. The sequenced sample consisted of peripheral blood. V gene TRBV12-3 or TRBV12-4 combines with J gene TRBJ2-7; 7 bases match TRBD2. The receptor was derived from a man in his forties or fifties with active COVID-19. The CDR3 nucleotides read TGTGCCAGCAGACGCTCTAGCGGAGAGCAGTACTTC. Residues: CASRRSSGEQYF.